These 26 T cell receptor beta chains share one sample of origin, sequenced in a study of OX40 agonist ivuxolimab in advanced cancers. Preparation of the library involved the immunoSEQ multiplex PCR assay. The table comes from immuneACCESS by way of TCRdb, which keeps in-frame sequences with V and J called. Part of the clones is missing from these tables; in studies checked, under half for an unresolved V gene and the rest for unknown reasons. This sample lists about 72,000 clones; about 90% were detected once. The top ten constitute 0.8% to 0.9% of the sample. Specimen: CD4+ or CD8+ T cells sorted from blood, collected in a trial of the OX40 agonist ivuxolimab. Receptors originate from an adult with an advanced solid tumor such as melanoma, head and neck, liver or kidney cancer.

The chain couples TRBV7-2 to TRBJ2-5; D ambiguous. V was pared by 3 bases and J by 5 bases, with 7 bases between. Germline V gene data show CDR1 as SGHTA and CDR2 as FQGNSA. The CDR3 sequence is 12 residues long. This CDR3 is CASSFGPETQYF. The CDR3 DNA is TGTGCCAGCAGCTTTGGGCCGGAGACCCAGTACTTC.

This clone has only one observation. J is TRBJ1-5 and V is TRBV9; no clear D gene. V was shortened by 0 bases and J by 2 bases, with 6 bases between the two germline ends. The CDR3 has 14 amino acids. From germline, CDR1 is SGDLS and CDR2 YYNGEE. As DNA, the CDR3 is TGTGCCAGCAGCGTAGAGGCGGGCAATCAGCCCCAGCATTTT. As protein: CASSVEAGNQPQHF.

The rearrangement uses TRBV28 and TRBJ1-2; no clear D. The CDR3 covers 13 residues. The V and J ends lost 1 base and 8 bases respectively, with 11 bases between them. CDR1 and CDR2 from the germline V gene are MDHEN and SYDVKM. CDR3 residues: CASSLLLGQGYTF. The CDR3 coding sequence is TGTGCCAGCAGTTTATTGCTAGGGCAGGGCTACACCTTC.

The V call is TRBV5-4, the J call TRBJ2-1, with 8 positions matching TRBD2. The V gene end was trimmed by 2 bases and the J gene end by 9 bases; junction bases not matched to a gene: 16. Germline V CDR1 and CDR2: SGHNT, YYREEE (reference sequence). The CDR3 spans 17 residues. CDR3 DNA: TGTGCCAGCAGCTTTACCACTAGCGGCCTGATGGTCGGTGAGCAGTTCTTC. This gives the protein CASSFTTSGLMVGEQFF.

J is TRBJ2-5 and V is TRBV9; TRBD2 aligns across 15 bases. Losses at the gene ends were 4 bases for V and 2 bases for J; bases not matched to a gene: 9. Germline assignment: CDR1 SGDLS and CDR2 YYNGEE. The CDR3 runs to 18 residues. CDR3 bases: TGTGCCAGCAGCTCGGGACTAGCGGGAGGCACTACGCAAGAGACCCAGTACTTC. Translation gives CASSSGLAGGTTQETQYF.

This sequence joins TRBV7-3 and TRBJ1-1; 7 bases agree with TRBD1. J was trimmed by 3 bases and V by 4 bases; bases with no gene match: 2. Germline CDR1 SGHTA, CDR2 FQGTGA. This CDR3 is built from 13 residues. CDR3 sequence reads: CASSSDRDTEAFF. The DNA for the CDR3 is TGTGCCAGCAGCTCAGACAGGGACACTGAAGCTTTCTTT.

The chain employs TRBV2 and TRBJ2-1; 8 nucleotides line up with TRBD2. Per germline, CDR1 SNHLY and CDR2 FYNNEI. The V segment lost 9 bases and the J segment 1 base; nucleotides outside the gene matches: 2. The CDR3 runs to 13 residues. The CDR3 sequence is CARGLVSYNEQFF. The CDR3 nucleotides are TGTGCCAGGGGACTAGTGTCCTACAATGAGCAGTTCTTC.

This sequence joins TRBV6-1 and TRBJ2-7; a weak D match, TRBD1 (6 bases). With 6 bases removed from V and 2 bases from J, the gap between germline ends came to 11 bases. Germline assignment: CDR1 MNHNS and CDR2 SASEGT. This CDR3 comprises 13 residues. CDR3 DNA sequence: TGTGCCAGCAGAGAGGGACATGCCTACGAGCAGTACTTC. This gives the protein CASREGHAYEQYF.

The V call is TRBV7-2, the J call TRBJ1-2; no definite D call. CDR3 length equals 16 residues. The V and J ends lost 3 bases and 3 bases respectively, with 17 bases between them. Germline V lookup: CDR1 SGHTA, CDR2 FQGNSA. CDR3 protein: CASSLDLRAAHYGYTF. The DNA of the CDR3 is TGTGCCAGCAGCTTGGACCTTCGGGCCGCGCACTATGGCTACACCTTC.

The chain is built from TRBV6-5 and TRBJ2-2, with no clear D. CDR1 is MNHEY and CDR2 is SVGAGI in the germline V gene. V lost 0 bases, J lost 7 bases, and 3 bases lay in between. The CDR3 contains 12 residues. The CDR3 loop reads CASSYSGGELFF. CDR3 bases: TGTGCCAGCAGTTACTCCGGCGGGGAGCTGTTTTTT.

In this sample, this clone turned up a few times. Additional DNA sequences in this sample encode the identical CDR3. The chain recombines TRBV10-3 with TRBJ2-3; D remains ambiguous. This CDR3 spans 13 amino acids. V lost 2 bases, J lost 3 bases, and 6 bases lay in between. Germline V gene sequence: CDR1 ENHRY, CDR2 SYGVKD. The CDR3 spells CAISEPRTDTQYF. CDR3 nucleotides: TGTGCCATCAGTGAGCCCCGGACAGATACGCAGTATTTT.

J is TRBJ1-2 and V is TRBV18, with a possible D match to TRBD1 (5 bases). Germline V gene lookup returns CDR1 KGHSH and CDR2 LQKENI. The CDR3 sequence is 14 residues long. V lost 3 bases to trimming and J lost 3 bases, with 11 bases between them. CDR3 sequence: CASSPDRGYYGYTF. CDR3 coding DNA: TGTGCCAGCTCACCGGACCGGGGGTACTATGGCTACACCTTC.

The chain employs TRBV2 and TRBJ2-1, with TRBD1 matching over 9 bases. This CDR3 contains 15 residues. Looked up from germline, CDR1 is SNHLY and CDR2 is FYNNEI. The V gene end was trimmed by 6 bases and the J gene end by 15 bases; junction bases not matched to a gene: 18. The CDR3, as DNA: TGTGCCAGCAGCTTAAGATCGGACAGGGGTTCGGTTGGGTTCTTC. Translated, it gives CASSLRSDRGSVGFF. Full variable domain (rest looked up from reference TRBV2 and TRBJ2-1): EPEVTQTPSHQVTQMGQEVILRCVPISNHLYFYWYRQILGQKVEFLVSFYNNEISEKSEIFDDQFSVERPDGSNFTLKIRSTKLEDSAMYFCASSLRSDRGSVGFFGPGTRLTVL.

The chain joins TRBV28 to TRBJ2-7; 8 bases agree with TRBD2. J gave up 1 base and V 6 bases, and 5 bases lay outside the gene matches. Germline lookup yields CDR1 MDHEN and CDR2 SYDVKM. The CDR3 totals 14 residues. This CDR3 reads CASSPGGVSYEQYF. The CDR3, as DNA: TGTGCCAGCAGCCCCGGGGGGGTTTCCTACGAGCAGTACTTC.

The chain recombines TRBV29-1 with TRBJ2-7; TRBD1 or TRBD2 may be the D gene (5 bases each). CDR3 length: 13 residues. Germline CDR1 reads SQVTM; CDR2 reads ANQGSEA. Trimming removed 6 bases at V and 3 bases at J, with 15 bases between. CDR3 sequence reads: CSVRWTGGYEQYF. DNA for the CDR3: TGCAGCGTGAGGTGGACTGGGGGCTACGAGCAGTACTTC.

The rearrangement uses TRBV7-2 and TRBJ2-5; 11 bases align to TRBD2. This CDR3 spans 15 amino acids. Trimming at V came to 0 bases and at J to 6 bases, leaving 3 bases not matched to a gene. Germline lookup yields CDR1 SGHTA and CDR2 FQGNSA. In DNA form, the CDR3 reads TGTGCCAGCAGCTTAGCGGGACTAGCGGCGAAGACCCAGTACTTC. Its translation is CASSLAGLAAKTQYF.

The chain carries TRBV5-1 and TRBJ2-2, with 10 bases matching TRBD1. The V gene end was trimmed by 4 bases and the J gene end by 7 bases; junction bases not matched to a gene: 7. Germline CDR1 is SGHRS and CDR2 is YFSETQ. The CDR3 loop spans 15 amino acids. CDR3 coding DNA: TGCGCCAGCAGCCAGGGACAGGGGAACCTCGGGGAGCTGTTTTTT. It encodes CASSQGQGNLGELFF.

This clone appeared once. The rearrangement joins TRBV11-2 to TRBJ2-1, with D possibly matching TRBD1 (5 bases). The germline CDR1 and CDR2 sequences are SGHAT and FQNNGV. Trimming left V 5 bases short and J 6 bases short, with 20 bases between. This CDR3 has 16 residues. CDR3 amino acids: CASSPVRGPWSNEQFF. The CDR3 DNA sequence: TGTGCCAGCAGCCCTGTAAGGGGCCCTTGGAGCAATGAGCAGTTCTTC.

The genes are TRBV5-1 and TRBJ1-1; D call uncertain. V was cut by 4 bases and J by 0 bases, with 7 bases left in between. Germline loops: CDR1 SGHRS, CDR2 YFSETQ. The CDR3 contains 13 residues. CDR3 sequence (DNA): TGCGCCAGCAGCCTGACACTGAACACTGAAGCTTTCTTT. Protein product: CASSLTLNTEAFF.

The chain carries TRBV14 and TRBJ1-2; no clear D. The CDR3 is 13 amino acids. CDR1 and CDR2 from the germline V gene are SGHDN and FVKESK. V was trimmed by 0 bases and J by 1 base, leaving 3 bases between them. CDR3 region: CASSQDVNYGYTF. CDR3 DNA: TGTGCCAGCAGCCAAGACGTTAACTATGGCTACACCTTC.

This rearrangement joins TRBV19 to TRBJ2-5; TRBD2 matches at 8 bases. The CDR3 has 15 residues. V lost 1 base and J lost 6; bases outside the gene matches: 7. Looked up from germline, CDR1 is LNHDA and CDR2 is SQIVND (reference sequence). Here the CDR3 reads CASSIGGAGGQTQYF. In nucleotides, the CDR3 is TGTGCCAGTAGTATAGGGGGCGCGGGAGGCCAGACCCAGTACTTC.

The chain uses TRBV1 and TRBJ2-7; the table's D call of TRBD1 was not tested on the DNA. TRBV1 is a listed pseudogene. The CDR3 has 16 residues. Here the CDR3 reads CTSSQATQDSSYEQYF. The CDR3 nucleotides read TGCACCAGCAGCCAAGCCACACAGGACAGCTCCTACGAGCAGTACTTC.

Regarding this clone: One end of the junction varies from germline; a read error may be responsible. The chain joins TRBV4-1 to TRBJ2-7, with D possibly TRBD1 on 6 matching bases. Germline values: CDR1 MGHRA, CDR2 YSYEKL. The CDR3 sequence is 17 residues long. The CDR3 sequence is CASSQNPARGNRDEQCF. The CDR3 region has the DNA TGCGCCAGCAGCCAAAATCCGGCTAGGGGCAACAGGGACGAGCAGTGCTTC.

The rearrangement links TRBV30 to TRBJ2-2, with 7 bases matching TRBD1. V lost 2 bases, J lost 5 bases, and 5 bases stayed unmatched. There are 14 residues in the CDR3. Germline values: CDR1 GTSNPN, CDR2 SVGIG (reference sequence). The CDR3 is CAWSKGARTGELFF. The CDR3 region has the DNA TGTGCCTGGAGTAAGGGGGCTAGGACCGGGGAGCTGTTTTTT.

The chain recombines TRBV7-8 with TRBJ2-3; either TRBD1 or TRBD2 may fit D (5 bases each). The CDR3 extends over 14 amino acids. Germline loops: CDR1 SGHVS, CDR2 FQNEAQ. V was pared by 2 bases and J by 2 bases, with 8 bases between. This chain's CDR3 is CASSLKGTTDTQYF. The CDR3 DNA is TGTGCCAGCAGCTTAAAGGGGACCACAGATACGCAGTATTTT.

The V gene is TRBV2, the J gene TRBJ2-1; D gene unclear. V gave up 4 bases and J gave up 7 bases, with 5 bases separating them. CDR1 is SNHLY, CDR2 FYNNEI, per germline. This CDR3 is 11 amino acids long. The CDR3 reads CASSAVNEQFF. The CDR3, as DNA: TGTGCCAGCAGTGCTGTAAATGAGCAGTTCTTC.